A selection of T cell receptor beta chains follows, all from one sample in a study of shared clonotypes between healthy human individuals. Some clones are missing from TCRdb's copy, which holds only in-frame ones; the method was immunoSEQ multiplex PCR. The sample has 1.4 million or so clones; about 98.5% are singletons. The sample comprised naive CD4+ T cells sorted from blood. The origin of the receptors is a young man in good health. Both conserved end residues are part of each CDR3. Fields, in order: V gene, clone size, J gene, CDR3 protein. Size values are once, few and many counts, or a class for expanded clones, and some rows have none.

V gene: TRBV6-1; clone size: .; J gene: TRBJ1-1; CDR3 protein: CASSANKYTEAFF
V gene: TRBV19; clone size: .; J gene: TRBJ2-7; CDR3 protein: CASSIGPSGEQYF
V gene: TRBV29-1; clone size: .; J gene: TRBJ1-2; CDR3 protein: CTTGHQLNYGYTF
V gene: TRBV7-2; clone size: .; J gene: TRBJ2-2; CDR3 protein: CASSLAVAGELFF
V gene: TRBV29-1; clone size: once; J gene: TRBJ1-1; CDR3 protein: CSALGRGVEAFF
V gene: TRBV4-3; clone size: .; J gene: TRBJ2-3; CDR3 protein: CASSQEGPSTYTQYF
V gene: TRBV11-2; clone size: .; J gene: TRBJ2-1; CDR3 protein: CASSLQSSYNEQFF
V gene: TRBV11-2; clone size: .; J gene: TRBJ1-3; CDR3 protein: CASSLRLGGNTIYF
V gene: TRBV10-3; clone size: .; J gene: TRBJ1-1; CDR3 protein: CAISDGAGNTEAFF
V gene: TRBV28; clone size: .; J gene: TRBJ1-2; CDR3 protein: CASSFQAGGYTF
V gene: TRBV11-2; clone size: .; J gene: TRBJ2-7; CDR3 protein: CASSSPTSGFSYEQYF
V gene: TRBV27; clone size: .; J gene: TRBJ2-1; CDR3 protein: CASSFAGPNYNEQFF
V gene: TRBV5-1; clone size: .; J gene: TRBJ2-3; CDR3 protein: CASSLYRADTQYF
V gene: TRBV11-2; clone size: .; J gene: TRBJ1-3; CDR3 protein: CASSLGEKTPGGGNTIYF
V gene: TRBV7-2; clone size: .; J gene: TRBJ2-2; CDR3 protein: CASSRNTGELFF
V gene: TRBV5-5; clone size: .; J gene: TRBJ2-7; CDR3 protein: CASSLTSGVHQYEQYF
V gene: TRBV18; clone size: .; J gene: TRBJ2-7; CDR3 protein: CASSAAPYEQYF
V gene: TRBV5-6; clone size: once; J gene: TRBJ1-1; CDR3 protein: CASSFGGRVPEAFF
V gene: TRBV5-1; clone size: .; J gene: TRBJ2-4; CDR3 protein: CASSFLQGAENIQYF
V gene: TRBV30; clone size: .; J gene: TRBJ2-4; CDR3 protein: CAWSWRKNIQYF
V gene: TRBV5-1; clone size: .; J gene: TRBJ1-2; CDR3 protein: CASSSQGNYGYTF
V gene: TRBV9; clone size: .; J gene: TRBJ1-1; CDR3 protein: CASSAGQGNTEAFF
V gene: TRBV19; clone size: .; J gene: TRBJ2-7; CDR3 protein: CASSIRGGTGGSYEQYF
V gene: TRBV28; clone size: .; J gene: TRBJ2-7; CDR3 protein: CASSFGNPYEQYF
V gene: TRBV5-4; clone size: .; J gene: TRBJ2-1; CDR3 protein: CASSPRGRGATNEQFF
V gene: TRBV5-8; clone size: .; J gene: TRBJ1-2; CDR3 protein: CASSFYRDGSYGYTF
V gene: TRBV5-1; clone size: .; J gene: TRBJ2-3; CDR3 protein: CASSPWDGGNTQYF
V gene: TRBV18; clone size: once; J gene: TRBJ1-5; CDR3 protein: CASSPVRGVGDQPQHF
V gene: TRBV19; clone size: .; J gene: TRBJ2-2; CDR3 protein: CASSIASNTGELFF
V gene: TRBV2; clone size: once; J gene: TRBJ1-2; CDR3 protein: CASSEMGSYGYTF
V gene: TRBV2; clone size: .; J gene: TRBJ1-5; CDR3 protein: CASSHRVPGQPQHF
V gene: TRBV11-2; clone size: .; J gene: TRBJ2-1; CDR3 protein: CASSPADRRNEQFF
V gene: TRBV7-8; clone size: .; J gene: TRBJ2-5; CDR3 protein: CASTTRAAQETQYF
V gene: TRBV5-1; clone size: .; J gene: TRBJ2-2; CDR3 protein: CASSPSGTTNTGELFF
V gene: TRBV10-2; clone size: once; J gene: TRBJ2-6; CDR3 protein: CASSERTAGANVLTF
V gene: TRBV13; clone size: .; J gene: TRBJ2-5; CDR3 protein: CASSGTDRGDQETQYF
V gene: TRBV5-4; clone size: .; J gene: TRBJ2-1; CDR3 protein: CASSTSGRNNEQFF
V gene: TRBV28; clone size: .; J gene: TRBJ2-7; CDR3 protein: CASSRQNPYEQYF
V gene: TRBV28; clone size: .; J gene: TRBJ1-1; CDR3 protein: CASSPPRGQLIRGYTEAFF
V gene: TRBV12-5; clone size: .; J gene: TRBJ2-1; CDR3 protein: CASGLARDNEQFF
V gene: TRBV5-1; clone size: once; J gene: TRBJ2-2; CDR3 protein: CASSLPGTLAGTGELFF
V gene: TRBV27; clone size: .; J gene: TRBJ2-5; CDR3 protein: CASRLAGAWETQYF
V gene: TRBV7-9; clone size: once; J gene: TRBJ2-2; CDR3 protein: CASSPDRANTGELFF
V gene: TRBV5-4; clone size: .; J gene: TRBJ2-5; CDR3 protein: CASSFKERGETQYF
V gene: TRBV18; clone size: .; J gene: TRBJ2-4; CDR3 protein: CASSPAFQRPIDIQYF